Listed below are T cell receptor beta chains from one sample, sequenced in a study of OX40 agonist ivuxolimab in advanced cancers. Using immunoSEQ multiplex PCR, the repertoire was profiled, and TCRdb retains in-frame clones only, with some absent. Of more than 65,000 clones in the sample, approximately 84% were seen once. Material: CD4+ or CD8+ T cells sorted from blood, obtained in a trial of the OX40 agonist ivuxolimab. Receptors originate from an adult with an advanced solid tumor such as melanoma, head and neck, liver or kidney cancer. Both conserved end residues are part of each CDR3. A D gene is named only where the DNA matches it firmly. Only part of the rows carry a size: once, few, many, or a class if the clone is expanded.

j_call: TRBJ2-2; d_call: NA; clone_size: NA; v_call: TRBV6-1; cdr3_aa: CASAGTNTGELFF; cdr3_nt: TGTGCCAGCGCAGGGACGAACACCGGGGAGCTGTTTTTT
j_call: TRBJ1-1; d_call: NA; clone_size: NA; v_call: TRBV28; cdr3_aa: CASSLRRATNTEAFF; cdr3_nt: TGTGCCAGCAGTCTCCGGCGGGCGACGAACACTGAAGCTTTCTTT
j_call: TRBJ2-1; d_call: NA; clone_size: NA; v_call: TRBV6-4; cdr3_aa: CASSRSGRGNEQFF; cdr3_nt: TGTGCCAGCAGTCGTAGCGGCAGGGGGAATGAGCAGTTCTTC
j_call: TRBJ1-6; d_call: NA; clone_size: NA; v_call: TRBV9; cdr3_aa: CASSVRPAGQGNSPLHF; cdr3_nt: TGTGCCAGCAGCGTTCGCCCCGCAGGGCAGGGGAATTCACCCCTCCACTTT
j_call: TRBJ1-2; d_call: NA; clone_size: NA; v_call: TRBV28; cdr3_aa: CASSFTGDGYTF; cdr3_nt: TGTGCCAGCAGTTTTACAGGTGACGGCTACACCTTC
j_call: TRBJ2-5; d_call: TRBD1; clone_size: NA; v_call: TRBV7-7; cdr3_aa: CASSLGQGTGQETQYF; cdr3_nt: TGTGCTAGCAGCTTAGGCCAAGGGACAGGGCAAGAGACCCAGTACTTC
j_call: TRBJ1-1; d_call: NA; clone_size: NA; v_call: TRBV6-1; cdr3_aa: CASRQGSNTEAFF; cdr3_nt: TGTGCCAGCAGACAGGGTTCGAACACTGAAGCTTTCTTT
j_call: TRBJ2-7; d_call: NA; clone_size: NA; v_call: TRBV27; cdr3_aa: CASSRSPNYEQYF; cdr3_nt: TGTGCCAGCAGTAGGAGCCCCAACTACGAGCAGTACTTC
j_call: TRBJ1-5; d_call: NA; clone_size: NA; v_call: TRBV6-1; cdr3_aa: CASRTVGNQPQHF; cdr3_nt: TGTGCCAGCAGGACAGTTGGCAATCAGCCCCAGCATTTT
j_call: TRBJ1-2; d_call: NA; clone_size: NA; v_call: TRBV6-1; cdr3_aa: CASSPRVSLGYTF; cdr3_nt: TGTGCCAGCAGCCCTCGGGTGTCTTTAGGCTACACCTTC
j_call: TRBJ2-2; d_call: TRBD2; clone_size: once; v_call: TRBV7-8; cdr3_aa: CASSPTSGRLNTGELFF; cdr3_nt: TGTGCCAGCAGCCCGACTAGCGGGAGGTTGAACACCGGGGAGCTGTTTTTT
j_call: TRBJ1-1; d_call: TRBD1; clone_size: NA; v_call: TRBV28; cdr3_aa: CASSRGDREAEAFF; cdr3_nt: TGTGCCAGCAGCCGGGGTGACAGGGAAGCTGAAGCTTTCTTT
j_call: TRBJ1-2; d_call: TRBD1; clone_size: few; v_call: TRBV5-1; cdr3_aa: CASSLTLPGQGGDSGYTF; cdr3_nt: TGCGCCAGCAGCTTGACCCTACCGGGACAGGGAGGAGATTCGGGCTACACCTTC
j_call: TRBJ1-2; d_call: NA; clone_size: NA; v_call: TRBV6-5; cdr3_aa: CASSSPNKNGYTF; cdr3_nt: TGTGCCAGCAGTTCCCCGAATAAAAATGGCTACACCTTC
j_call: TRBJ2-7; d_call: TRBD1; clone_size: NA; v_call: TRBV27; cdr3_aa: CASRARTGLIYEQYF; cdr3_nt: TGTGCCAGCAGAGCCAGGACAGGGTTGATCTACGAGCAGTACTTC
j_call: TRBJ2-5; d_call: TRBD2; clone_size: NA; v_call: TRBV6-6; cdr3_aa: CASSYSGLADQETQYF; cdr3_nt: TGTGCCAGCAGTTACTCTGGACTAGCGGACCAAGAGACCCAGTACTTC
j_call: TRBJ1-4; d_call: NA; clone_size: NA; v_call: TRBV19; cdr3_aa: CASSNQGDWTNEKLFF; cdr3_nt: TGTGCCAGTAGTAACCAGGGCGATTGGACTAATGAAAAACTGTTTTTT
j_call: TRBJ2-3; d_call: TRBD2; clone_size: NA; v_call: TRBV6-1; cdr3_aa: CASSGLASTDTQYF; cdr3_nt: TGTGCCAGCTCGGGACTAGCGAGCACAGATACGCAGTATTTT
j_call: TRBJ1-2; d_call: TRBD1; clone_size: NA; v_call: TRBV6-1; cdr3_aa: CASSRDRIYGYTF; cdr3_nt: TGTGCCAGCAGCCGGGACAGGATTTATGGCTACACCTTC
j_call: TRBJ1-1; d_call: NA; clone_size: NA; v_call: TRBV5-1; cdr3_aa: CASSLGNTRAEAFF; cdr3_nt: TGCGCCAGCAGCTTGGGAAACACTAGGGCTGAAGCTTTCTTT
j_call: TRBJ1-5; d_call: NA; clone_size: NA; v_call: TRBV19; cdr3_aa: CASSGQATNQPQHF; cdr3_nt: TGTGCCAGTAGTGGGCAGGCGACTAATCAGCCCCAGCATTTT
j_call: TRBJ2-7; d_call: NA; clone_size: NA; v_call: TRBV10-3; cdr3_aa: CAISGDGSNYEQYF; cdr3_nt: TGTGCCATCAGTGGGGACGGGTCGAACTACGAGCAGTACTTC
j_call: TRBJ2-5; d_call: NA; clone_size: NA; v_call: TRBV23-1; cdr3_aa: CASTVSIWVSGRQETQYF; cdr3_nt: TGCGCCAGCACAGTTAGTATTTGGGTGTCGGGACGCCAAGAGACCCAGTACTTC
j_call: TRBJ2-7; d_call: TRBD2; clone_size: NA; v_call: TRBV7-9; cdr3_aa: CASSLAGLAGYEQYF; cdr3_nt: TGTGCCAGCAGCTTAGCTGGACTAGCCGGCTACGAGCAGTACTTC
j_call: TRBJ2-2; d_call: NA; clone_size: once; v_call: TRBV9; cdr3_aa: CASSPTMAGELFF; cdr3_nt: TGTGCCAGCAGCCCTACTATGGCCGGGGAGCTGTTTTTT
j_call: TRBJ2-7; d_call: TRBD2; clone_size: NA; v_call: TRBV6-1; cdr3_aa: CASSDKSELAGGYEQYF; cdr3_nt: TGTGCCAGCAGTGACAAATCCGAACTAGCGGGAGGGTACGAGCAGTACTTC
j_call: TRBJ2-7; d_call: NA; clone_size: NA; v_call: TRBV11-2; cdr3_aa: CASSSYYEQYF; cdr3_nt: TGTGCCAGCAGCTCCTACTACGAGCAGTACTTC
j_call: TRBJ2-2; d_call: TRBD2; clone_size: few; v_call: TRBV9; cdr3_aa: CASSVGLAGGGTGELFF; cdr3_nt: TGTGCCAGCAGCGTAGGACTAGCGGGAGGGGGTACCGGGGAGCTGTTTTTT
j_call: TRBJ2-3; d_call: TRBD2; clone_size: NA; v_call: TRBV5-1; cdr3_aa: CASSGGLADGTDTQYF; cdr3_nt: TGCGCCAGCAGCGGGGGACTAGCGGATGGCACAGATACGCAGTATTTT
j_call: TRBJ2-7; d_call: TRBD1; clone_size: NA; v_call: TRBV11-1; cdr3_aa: CASSHRTLGQGSYEQYF; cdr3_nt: TGTGCCAGCAGCCACCGAACTTTGGGACAGGGGTCCTACGAGCAGTACTTC
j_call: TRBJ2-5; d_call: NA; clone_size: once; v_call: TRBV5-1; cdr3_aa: CASSPPSQETQYF; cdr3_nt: TGCGCCAGCAGCCCACCGAGCCAAGAGACCCAGTACTTC
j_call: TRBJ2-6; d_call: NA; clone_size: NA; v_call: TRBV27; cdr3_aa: CATRKAGSTGANVLTF; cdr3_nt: TGTGCCACCCGAAAGGCGGGGAGCACTGGGGCCAACGTCCTGACTTTC
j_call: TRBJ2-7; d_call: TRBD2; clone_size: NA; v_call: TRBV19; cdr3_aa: CASRAGLAYEQYF; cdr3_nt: TGTGCCAGTAGAGCTGGACTAGCCTACGAGCAGTACTTC
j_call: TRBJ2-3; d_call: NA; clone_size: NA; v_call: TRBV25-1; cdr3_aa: CASSEYGVTDTQYF; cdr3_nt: TGTGCCAGCAGTGAATATGGGGTCACAGATACGCAGTATTTT
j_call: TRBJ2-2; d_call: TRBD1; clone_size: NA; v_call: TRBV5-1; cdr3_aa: CASSFQGATGELFF; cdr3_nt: TGCGCCAGCAGCTTTCAGGGGGCGACCGGGGAGCTGTTTTTT
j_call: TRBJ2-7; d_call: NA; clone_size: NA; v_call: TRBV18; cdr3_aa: CASSPADRQYF; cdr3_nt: TGTGCCAGCTCACCGGCGGATCGGCAGTACTTC
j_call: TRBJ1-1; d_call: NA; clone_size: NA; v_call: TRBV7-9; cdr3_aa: CASREGIRDTEAFF; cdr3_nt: TGTGCCAGCAGAGAAGGCATTAGGGACACTGAAGCTTTCTTT
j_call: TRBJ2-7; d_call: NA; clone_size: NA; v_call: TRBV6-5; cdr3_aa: CASSFRMYEQYF; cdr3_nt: TGTGCCAGCAGTTTTCGAATGTACGAGCAGTACTTC
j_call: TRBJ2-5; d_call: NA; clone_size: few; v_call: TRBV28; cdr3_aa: CASSLGPFQETQYF; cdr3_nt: TGTGCCAGCAGTTTGGGTCCTTTTCAAGAGACCCAGTACTTC
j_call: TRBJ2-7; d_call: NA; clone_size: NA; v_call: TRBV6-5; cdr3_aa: CASSYSAVNPYEQYF; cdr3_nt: TGTGCCAGCAGTTACTCGGCAGTCAACCCCTACGAGCAGTACTTC
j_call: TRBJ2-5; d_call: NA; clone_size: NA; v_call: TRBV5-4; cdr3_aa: CASSFMGEETQYF; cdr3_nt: TGTGCCAGCAGCTTTATGGGGGAAGAGACCCAGTACTTC
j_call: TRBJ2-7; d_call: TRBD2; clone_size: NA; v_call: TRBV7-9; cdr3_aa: CASSLALAGGYEQYF; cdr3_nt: TGTGCCAGCAGCTTAGCCCTAGCGGGAGGATACGAGCAGTACTTC
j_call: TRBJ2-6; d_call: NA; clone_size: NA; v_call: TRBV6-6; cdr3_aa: CASSGRSGANVLTF; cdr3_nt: TGTGCCAGCAGCGGAAGATCTGGGGCCAACGTCCTGACTTTC
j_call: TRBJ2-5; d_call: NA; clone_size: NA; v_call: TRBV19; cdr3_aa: CASSIVVGQQETQYF; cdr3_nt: TGTGCCAGTAGTATAGTGGTCGGACAGCAAGAGACCCAGTACTTC
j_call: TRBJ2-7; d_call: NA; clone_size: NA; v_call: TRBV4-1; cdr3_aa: CASSQDDSDYEQYF; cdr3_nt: TGCGCCAGCAGCCAAGACGACTCGGACTACGAGCAGTACTTC
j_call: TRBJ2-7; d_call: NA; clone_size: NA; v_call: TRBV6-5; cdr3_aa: CASSSARQGGDEQYF; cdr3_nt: TGTGCCAGCAGTTCGGCGCGGCAGGGTGGCGACGAGCAGTACTTC